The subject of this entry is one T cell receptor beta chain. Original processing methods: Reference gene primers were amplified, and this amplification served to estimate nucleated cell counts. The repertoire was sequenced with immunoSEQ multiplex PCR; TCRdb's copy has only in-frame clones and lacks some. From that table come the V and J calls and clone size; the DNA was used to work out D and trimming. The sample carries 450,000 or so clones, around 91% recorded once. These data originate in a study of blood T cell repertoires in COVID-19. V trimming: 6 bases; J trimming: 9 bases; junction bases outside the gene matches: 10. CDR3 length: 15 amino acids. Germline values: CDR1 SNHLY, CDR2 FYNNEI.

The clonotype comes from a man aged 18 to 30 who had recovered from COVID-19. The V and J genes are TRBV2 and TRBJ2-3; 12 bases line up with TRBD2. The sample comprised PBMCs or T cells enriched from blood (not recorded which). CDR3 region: CASSASGGATGTQYF. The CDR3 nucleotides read TGTGCCAGCAGCGCTAGCGGGGGGGCTACGGGAACGCAGTATTTT.